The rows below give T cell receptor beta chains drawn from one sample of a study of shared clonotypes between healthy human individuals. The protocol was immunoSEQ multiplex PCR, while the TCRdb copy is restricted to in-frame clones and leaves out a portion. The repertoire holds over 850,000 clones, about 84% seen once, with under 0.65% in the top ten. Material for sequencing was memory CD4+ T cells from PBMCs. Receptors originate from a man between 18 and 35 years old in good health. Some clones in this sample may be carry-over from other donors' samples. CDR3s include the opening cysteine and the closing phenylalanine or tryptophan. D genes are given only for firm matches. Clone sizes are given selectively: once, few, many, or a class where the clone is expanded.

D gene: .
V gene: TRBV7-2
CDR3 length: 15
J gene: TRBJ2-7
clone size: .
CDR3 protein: CASTPGVHRGYEQYF
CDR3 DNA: TGTGCCAGCACCCCGGGAGTACATCGGGGCTACGAGCAGTACTTC

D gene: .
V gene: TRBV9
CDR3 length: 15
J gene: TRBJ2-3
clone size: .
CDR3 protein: CASSVGLGYTDTQYF
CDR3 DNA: TGTGCCAGCAGCGTAGGTCTCGGATACACAGATACGCAGTATTTT

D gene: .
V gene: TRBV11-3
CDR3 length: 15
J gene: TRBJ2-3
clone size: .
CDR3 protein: CASSPSGQGTDTQYF
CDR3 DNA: TGTGCCAGCAGCCCGTCGGGACAAGGCACAGATACGCAGTATTTT

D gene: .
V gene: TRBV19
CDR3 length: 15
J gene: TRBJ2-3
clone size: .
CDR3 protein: CASSIRPDLTDTQYF
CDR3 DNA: TGTGCCAGTAGTATCCGGCCGGATCTCACAGATACGCAGTATTTT

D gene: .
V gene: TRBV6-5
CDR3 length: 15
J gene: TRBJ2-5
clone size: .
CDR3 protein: CASSYSGRLQETQYF
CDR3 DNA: TGTGCCAGCAGTTACTCGGGACGGCTCCAAGAGACCCAGTACTTC

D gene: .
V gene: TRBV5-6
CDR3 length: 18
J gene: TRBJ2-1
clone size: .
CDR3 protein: CASSWGRMRGGPLNEQFF
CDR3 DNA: TGTGCCAGCAGCTGGGGACGTATGAGGGGTGGTCCTCTCAATGAGCAGTTCTTC

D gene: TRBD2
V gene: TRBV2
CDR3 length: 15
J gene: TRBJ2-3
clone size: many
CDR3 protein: CASSGLAGGTDTQYF
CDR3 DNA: TGTGCCAGCAGTGGGCTAGCGGGAGGAACAGATACGCAGTATTTT

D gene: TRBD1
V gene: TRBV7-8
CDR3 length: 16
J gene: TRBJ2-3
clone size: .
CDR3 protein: CASSLTRTGYTDTQYF
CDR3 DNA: TGTGCCAGCAGCTTAACAAGGACAGGTTACACAGATACGCAGTATTTT

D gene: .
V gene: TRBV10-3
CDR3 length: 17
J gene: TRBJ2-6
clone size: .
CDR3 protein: CAISYLAQSSGANVLTF
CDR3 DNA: TGTGCCATCAGTTACCTAGCGCAAAGCTCTGGGGCCAACGTCCTGACTTTC

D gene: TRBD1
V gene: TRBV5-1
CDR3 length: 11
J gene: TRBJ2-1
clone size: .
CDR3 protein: CASSLEGARFF
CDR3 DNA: TGCGCCAGCAGCTTGGAGGGGGCACGGTTCTTC

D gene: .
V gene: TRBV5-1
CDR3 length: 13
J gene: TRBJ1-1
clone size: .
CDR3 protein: CASSLDSLLEAFF
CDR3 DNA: TGCGCCAGCAGCTTGGACAGTCTTCTTGAAGCTTTCTTT

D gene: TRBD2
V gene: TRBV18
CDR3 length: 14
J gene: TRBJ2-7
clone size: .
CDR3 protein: CASSPPAGGNEQYF
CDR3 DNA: TGTGCCAGCTCACCACCGGCGGGGGGTAACGAGCAGTACTTC

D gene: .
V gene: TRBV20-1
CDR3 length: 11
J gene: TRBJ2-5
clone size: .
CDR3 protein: CSARDLETQYF
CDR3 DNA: TGCAGTGCTAGAGATCTGGAGACCCAGTACTTC

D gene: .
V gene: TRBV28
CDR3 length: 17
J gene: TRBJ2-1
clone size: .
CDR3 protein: CASSLSPGTASYNEQFF
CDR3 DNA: TGTGCCAGCAGTTTATCGCCCGGGACCGCCTCCTACAATGAGCAGTTCTTC

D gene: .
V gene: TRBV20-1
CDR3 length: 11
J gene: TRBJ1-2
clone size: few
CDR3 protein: CSASGGPGYTF
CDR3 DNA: TGCAGTGCTAGTGGTGGGCCCGGCTACACCTTC

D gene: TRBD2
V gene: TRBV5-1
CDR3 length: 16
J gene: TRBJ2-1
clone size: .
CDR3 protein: CASSWRVAGVFDEQFF
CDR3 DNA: TGCGCCAGCAGCTGGAGGGTAGCGGGAGTTTTCGATGAGCAGTTCTTC

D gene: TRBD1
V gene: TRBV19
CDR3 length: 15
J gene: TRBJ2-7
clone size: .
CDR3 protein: CASSSPHRGMYEQYF
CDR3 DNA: TGTGCCAGTAGTTCCCCTCACAGGGGGATGTACGAGCAGTACTTC

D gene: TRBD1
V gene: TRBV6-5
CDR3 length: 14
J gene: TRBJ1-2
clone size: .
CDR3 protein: CASNRQGAIDGYTF
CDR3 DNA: TGTGCCAGCAACCGACAGGGGGCAATTGATGGCTACACCTTC

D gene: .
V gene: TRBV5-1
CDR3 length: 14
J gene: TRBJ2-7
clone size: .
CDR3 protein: CASSYTIGGREQYF
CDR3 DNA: TGCGCCAGCAGCTATACCATAGGGGGGCGGGAGCAGTACTTC

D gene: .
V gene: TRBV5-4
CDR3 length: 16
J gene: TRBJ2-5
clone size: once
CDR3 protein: CASSSAPGPGKETQYF
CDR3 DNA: TGTGCCAGCAGCTCGGCCCCGGGACCAGGAAAGGAGACCCAGTACTTC